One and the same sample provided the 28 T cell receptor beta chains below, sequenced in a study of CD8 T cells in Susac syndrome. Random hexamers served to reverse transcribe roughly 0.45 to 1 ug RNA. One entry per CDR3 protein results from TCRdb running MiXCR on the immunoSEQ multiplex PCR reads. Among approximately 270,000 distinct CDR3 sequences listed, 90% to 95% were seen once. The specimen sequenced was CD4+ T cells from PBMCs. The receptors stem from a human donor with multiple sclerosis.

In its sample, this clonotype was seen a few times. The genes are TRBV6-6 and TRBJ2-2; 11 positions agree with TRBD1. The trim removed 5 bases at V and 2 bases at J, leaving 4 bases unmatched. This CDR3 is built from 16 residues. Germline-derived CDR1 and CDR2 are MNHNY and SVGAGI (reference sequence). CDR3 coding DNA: TGTGCCAGCAGTCCCGGACAGGGGGCAAACACCGGGGAGCTGTTTTTT. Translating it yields CASSPGQGANTGELFF.

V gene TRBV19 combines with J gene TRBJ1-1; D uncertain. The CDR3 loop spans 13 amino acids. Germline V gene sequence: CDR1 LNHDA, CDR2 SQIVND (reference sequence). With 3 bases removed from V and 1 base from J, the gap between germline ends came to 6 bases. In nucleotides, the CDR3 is TGTGCCAGTAGTATGCGACGGAACACTGAAGCTTTCTTT. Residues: CASSMRRNTEAFF. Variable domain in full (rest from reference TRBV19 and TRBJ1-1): DGGITQSPKYLFRKEGQNVTLSCEQNLNHDAMYWYRQDPGQGLRLIYYSQIVNDFQKGDIAEGYSVSREKKESFPLTVTSAQKNPTAFYLCASSMRRNTEAFFGQGTRLTVV.

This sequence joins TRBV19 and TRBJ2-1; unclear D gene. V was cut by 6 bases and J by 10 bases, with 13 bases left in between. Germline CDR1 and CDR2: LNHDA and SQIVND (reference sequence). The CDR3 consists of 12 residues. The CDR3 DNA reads TGTGCCAGTAGGACCGGAGTCGGAGAGCAGTTCTTC. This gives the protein CASRTGVGEQFF.

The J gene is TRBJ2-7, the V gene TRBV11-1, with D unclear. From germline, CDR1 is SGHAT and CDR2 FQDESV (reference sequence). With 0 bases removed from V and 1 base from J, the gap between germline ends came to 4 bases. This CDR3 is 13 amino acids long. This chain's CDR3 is CASSLAPSYEQYV. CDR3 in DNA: TGTGCCAGCAGCTTAGCGCCGTCCTACGAGCAGTACGTC.

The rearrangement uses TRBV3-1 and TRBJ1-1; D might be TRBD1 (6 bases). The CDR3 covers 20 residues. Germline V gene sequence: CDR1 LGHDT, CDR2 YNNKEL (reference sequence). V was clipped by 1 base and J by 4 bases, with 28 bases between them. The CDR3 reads CASSQGTPKRQDLRSTEAFF. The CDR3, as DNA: TGTGCCAGCAGCCAAGGTACTCCCAAGAGACAGGACCTCCGGAGCACTGAAGCTTTCTTT.

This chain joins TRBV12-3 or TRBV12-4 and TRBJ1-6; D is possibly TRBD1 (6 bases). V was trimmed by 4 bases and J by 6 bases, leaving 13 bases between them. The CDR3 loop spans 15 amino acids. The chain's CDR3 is CASSSHRAFNSPLHF. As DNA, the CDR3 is TGTGCCAGCAGTTCCCACAGGGCCTTTAATTCACCCCTCCACTTT.

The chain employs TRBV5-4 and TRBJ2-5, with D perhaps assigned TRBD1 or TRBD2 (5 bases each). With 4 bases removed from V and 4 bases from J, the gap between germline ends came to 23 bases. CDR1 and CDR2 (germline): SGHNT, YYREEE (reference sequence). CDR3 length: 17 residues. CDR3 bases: TGTGCCAGCAGCAAACCTTGGGCAGGGTCTCGGGGAGAGACCCAGTACTTC. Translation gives CASSKPWAGSRGETQYF.

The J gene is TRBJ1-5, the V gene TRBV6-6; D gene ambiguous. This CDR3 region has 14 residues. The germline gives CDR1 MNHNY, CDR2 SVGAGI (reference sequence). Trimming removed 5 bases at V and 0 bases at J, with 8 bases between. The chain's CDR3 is CASSRGNSNQPQHF. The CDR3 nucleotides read TGTGCCAGCAGTAGAGGGAATAGCAATCAGCCCCAGCATTTT.

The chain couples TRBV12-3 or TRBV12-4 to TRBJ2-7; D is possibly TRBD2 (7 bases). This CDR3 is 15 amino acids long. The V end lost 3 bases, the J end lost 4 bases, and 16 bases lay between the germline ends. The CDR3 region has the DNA TGTGCCAGCAGTTTGGGGGGGCGGCGACCTTACGAGCAGTACGTC. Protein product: CASSLGGRRPYEQYV.

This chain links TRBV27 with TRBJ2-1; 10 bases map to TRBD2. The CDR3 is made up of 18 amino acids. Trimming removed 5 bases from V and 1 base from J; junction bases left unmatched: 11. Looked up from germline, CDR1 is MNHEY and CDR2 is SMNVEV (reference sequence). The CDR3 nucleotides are TGTGCCAGCAGTCGGAGTCTAGCGGGAGTCGGGTCCTACAATGAGCAGTTCTTC. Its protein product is CASSRSLAGVGSYNEQFF.

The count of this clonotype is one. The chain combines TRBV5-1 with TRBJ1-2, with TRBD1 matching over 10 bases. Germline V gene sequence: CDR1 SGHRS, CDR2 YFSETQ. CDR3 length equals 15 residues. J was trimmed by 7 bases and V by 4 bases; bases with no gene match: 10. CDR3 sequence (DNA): TGCGCCAGCAGCCTGACCGGGACAGGGGTTGCTGGCTACACCTTC. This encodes CASSLTGTGVAGYTF. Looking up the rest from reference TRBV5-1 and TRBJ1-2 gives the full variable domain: KAGVTQTPRYLIKTRGQQVTLSCSPISGHRSVSWYQQTPGQGLQFLFEYFSETQRNKGNFPGRFSGRQFSNSRSEMNVSTLELGDSALYLCASSLTGTGVAGYTFGSGTRLTVV.

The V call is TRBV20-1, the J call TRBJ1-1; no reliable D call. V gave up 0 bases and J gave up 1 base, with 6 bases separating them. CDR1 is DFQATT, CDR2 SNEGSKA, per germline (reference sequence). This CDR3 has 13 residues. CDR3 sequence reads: CSAREPGNTEAFF. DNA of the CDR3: TGCAGTGCTAGAGAGCCCGGGAACACTGAAGCTTTCTTT.

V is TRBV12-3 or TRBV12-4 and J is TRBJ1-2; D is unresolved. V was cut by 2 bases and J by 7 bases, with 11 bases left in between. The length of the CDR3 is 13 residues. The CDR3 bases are TGTGCCAGCAGTTTACGGGCGGCGGCTGGCTACACCTTC. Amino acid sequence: CASSLRAAAGYTF.

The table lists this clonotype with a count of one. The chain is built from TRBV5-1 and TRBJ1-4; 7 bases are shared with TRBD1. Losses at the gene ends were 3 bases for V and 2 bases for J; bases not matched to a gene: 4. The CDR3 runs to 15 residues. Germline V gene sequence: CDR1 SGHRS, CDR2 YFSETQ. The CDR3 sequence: CASSWAGQTNEKLFF. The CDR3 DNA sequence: TGCGCCAGCAGCTGGGCGGGACAGACTAATGAAAAACTGTTTTTT.

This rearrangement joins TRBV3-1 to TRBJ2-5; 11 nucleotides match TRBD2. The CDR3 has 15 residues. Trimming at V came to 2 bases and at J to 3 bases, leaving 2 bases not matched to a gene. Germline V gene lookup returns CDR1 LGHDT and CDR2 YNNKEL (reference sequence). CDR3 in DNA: TGTGCCAGCAGCCAACTAGCGGGGGGCAAAGAGACCCAGTACTTC. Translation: CASSQLAGGKETQYF.

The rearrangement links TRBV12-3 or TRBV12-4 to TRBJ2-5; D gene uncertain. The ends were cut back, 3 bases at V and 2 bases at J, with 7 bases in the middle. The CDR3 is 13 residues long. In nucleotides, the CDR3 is TGTGCCAGCAGTTTGAACAGACAAGAGACCCAGTACTTC. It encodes CASSLNRQETQYF.

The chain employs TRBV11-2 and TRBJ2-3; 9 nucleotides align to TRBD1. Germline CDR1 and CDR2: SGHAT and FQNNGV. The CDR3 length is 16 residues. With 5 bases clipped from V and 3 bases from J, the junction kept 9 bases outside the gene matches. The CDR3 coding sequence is TGTGCCAGCAGCCTAGGGGTACAGGGGGCAACAGATACGCAGTATTTT. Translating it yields CASSLGVQGATDTQYF.

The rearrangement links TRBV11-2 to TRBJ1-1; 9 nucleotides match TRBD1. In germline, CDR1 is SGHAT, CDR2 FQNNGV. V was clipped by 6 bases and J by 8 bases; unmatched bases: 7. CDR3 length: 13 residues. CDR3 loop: CASSRDREREAFF. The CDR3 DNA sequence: TGTGCCAGCAGTCGGGACAGGGAAAGGGAAGCTTTCTTT.

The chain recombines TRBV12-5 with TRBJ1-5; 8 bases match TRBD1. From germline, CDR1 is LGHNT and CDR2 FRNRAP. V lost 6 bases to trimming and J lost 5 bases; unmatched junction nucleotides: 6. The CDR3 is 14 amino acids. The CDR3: CASGPRGRDQPQHF. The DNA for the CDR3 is TGTGCTAGTGGGCCCAGGGGGCGCGATCAGCCCCAGCATTTT.

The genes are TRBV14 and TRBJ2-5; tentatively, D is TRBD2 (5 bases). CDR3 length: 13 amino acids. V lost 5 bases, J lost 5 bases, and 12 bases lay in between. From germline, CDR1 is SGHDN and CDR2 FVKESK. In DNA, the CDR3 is TGTGCCAGCAGCATCCGGACGGGGGAGACCCAGTACTTC. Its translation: CASSIRTGETQYF.

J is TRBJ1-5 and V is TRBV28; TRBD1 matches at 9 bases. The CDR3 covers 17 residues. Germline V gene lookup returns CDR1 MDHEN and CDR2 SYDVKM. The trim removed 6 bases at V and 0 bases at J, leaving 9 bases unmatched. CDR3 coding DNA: TGTGCCAGCAGCCAGGGACAGGGATACTATAGCAATCAGCCCCAGCATTTT. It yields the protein CASSQGQGYYSNQPQHF.

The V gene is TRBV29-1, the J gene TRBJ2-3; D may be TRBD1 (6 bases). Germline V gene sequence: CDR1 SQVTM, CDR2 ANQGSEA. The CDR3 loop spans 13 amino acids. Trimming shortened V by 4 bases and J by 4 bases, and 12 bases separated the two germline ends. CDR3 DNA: TGCAGCGTTGCAGACAGGTTTGCAGATACGCAGTATTTT. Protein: CSVADRFADTQYF.

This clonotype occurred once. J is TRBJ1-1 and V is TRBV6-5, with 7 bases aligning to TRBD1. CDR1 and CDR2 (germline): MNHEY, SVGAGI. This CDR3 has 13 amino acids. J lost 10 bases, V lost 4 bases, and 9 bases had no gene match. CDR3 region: CASSLSPGQRAFF. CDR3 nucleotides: TGTGCCAGCAGTTTATCCCCGGGACAGCGAGCTTTCTTT.

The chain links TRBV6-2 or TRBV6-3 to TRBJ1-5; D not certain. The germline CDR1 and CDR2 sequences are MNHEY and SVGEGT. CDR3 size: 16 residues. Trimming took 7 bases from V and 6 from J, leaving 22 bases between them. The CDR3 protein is CASTLQRVEGSQPQHF. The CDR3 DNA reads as TGTGCCAGCACCCTACAGCGTGTTGAGGGAAGTCAGCCCCAGCATTTT.

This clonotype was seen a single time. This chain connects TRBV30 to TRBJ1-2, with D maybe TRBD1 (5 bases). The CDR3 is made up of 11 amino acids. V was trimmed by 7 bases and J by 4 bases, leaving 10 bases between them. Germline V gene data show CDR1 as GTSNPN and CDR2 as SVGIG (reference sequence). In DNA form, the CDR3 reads TGTGCCTTGCACAGGCCCTATGGCTACACCTTC. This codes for CALHRPYGYTF.

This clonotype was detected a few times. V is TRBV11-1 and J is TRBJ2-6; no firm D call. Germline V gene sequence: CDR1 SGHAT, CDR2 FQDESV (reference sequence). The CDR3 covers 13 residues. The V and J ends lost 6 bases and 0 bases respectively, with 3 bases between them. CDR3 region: CASRRSGANVLTF. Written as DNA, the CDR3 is TGTGCCAGCAGACGCTCTGGGGCCAACGTCCTGACTTTC.

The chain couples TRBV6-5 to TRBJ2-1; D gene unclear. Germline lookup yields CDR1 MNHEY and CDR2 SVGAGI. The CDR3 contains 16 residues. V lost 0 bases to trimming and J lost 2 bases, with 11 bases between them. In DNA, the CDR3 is TGTGCCAGCAGTTACTCGCTCGCAATTACCTACAATGAGCAGTTCTTC. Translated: CASSYSLAITYNEQFF.

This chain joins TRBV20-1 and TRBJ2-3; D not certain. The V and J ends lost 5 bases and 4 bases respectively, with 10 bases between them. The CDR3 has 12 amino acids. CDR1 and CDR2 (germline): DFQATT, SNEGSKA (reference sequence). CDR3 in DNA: TGCAGTGCTCCGGCGTACCCAGATACGCAGTATTTT. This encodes CSAPAYPDTQYF.